This passage covers 20 T cell receptor beta chains from one sample sequenced in a study of blood T cell repertoires in COVID-19. Generated by immunoSEQ multiplex PCR, the TCRdb table keeps only in-frame clones and is missing some. The table includes around 250,000 clones, around 82% detected once. Input material: peripheral blood. These receptors all come from an elderly man with acute or convalescent COVID-19.

In this sample, this clone turned up once. The chain combines TRBV5-4 with TRBJ2-5, with a possible D match to TRBD2 (6 bases). Trimming cost V 4 bases and J 5 bases, with 18 bases left between them. This CDR3 comprises 15 residues. Germline values: CDR1 SGHNT, CDR2 YYREEE (reference sequence). CDR3 DNA: TGTGCCAGCAGCCCCCTTGGAGGGTTTGAGGAGACCCAGTACTTC. Its protein is CASSPLGGFEETQYF.

Only a few counts were recorded for this clone. The chain joins TRBV5-1 to TRBJ2-7; D is perhaps TRBD1 (6 bases). The CDR3 totals 17 residues. Trimming pared 4 bases from V and 0 bases from J, leaving 20 bases between. From germline, CDR1 is SGHRS and CDR2 YFSETQ. This chain's CDR3 is CASSPVPVYRDSYEQYF. CDR3 nucleotide sequence: TGCGCCAGCAGCCCGGTTCCCGTTTACAGGGACTCCTACGAGCAGTACTTC. Full variable domain (outside the CDR3, taken from reference TRBV5-1 and TRBJ2-7): KAGVTQTPRYLIKTRGQQVTLSCSPISGHRSVSWYQQTPGQGLQFLFEYFSETQRNKGNFPGRFSGRQFSNSRSEMNVSTLELGDSALYLCASSPVPVYRDSYEQYFGPGTRLTVT.

This clone was observed a few times. The gene calls are TRBV7-3 and TRBJ2-7; 8 bases are shared with TRBD2. The CDR3 is 13 amino acids. Germline CDR1 is SGHTA and CDR2 is FQGTGA. Unmatched junction bases numbered 1, after V lost 5 bases and J lost 1 base. CDR3 DNA: TGTGCCAGCAGCGTAGCGGGGTCCTACGAGCAGTACTTC. This sequence encodes CASSVAGSYEQYF.

V usage is TRBV5-1 and J usage is TRBJ1-2, with TRBD1 matching 8 bases. CDR3 length: 15 amino acids. Germline CDR1 SGHRS, CDR2 YFSETQ. Germline trimming cut 0 bases from V and 4 bases from J; bases unmatched to any gene: 5. The CDR3, as DNA: TGCGCCAGCAGCTTGGCCAAGGACAGGGCCTATGGCTACACCTTC. It specifies CASSLAKDRAYGYTF.

The genes are TRBV19 and TRBJ2-7; a possible D gene is TRBD2 (5 bases). Germline CDR1 is LNHDA and CDR2 is SQIVND (reference sequence). V was trimmed by 5 bases and J by 0 bases, leaving 17 bases between them. CDR3 length: 16 amino acids. CDR3 nucleotides: TGTGCCAGTAGTGGAGGTGGTTTAGAAAACTCCTACGAGCAGTACTTC. This codes for CASSGGGLENSYEQYF.

The chain carries TRBV2 and TRBJ2-7; 8 bases align to TRBD2. The germline gives CDR1 SNHLY, CDR2 FYNNEI. After removal of 4 bases from V and 4 bases from J, the junction contained 15 bases not matched to a gene. The CDR3 spans 17 residues. The CDR3 sequence is CASSVPAGALPGYEQYF. The CDR3 nucleotides are TGTGCCAGCAGTGTCCCAGCGGGAGCCCTCCCTGGGTACGAGCAGTACTTC.

V and J are TRBV6-5 and TRBJ2-1; TRBD2 agrees at 10 bases. The CDR3 is 15 amino acids. Per germline, CDR1 MNHEY and CDR2 SVGAGI. J was trimmed by 4 bases and V by 5 bases; bases with no gene match: 5. This chain's CDR3 is CASSTAGGLYNEQFF. The CDR3 DNA reads TGTGCCAGCAGTACAGCGGGAGGGCTTTACAATGAGCAGTTCTTC.

The V call is TRBV30, the J call TRBJ2-7; the D gene is possibly TRBD2 (6 bases). The germline gives CDR1 GTSNPN, CDR2 SVGIG (reference sequence). Trimming took off 3 bases at V and 4 bases at J, with 16 bases between the two ends. This CDR3 contains 14 residues. The CDR3 region has the DNA TGTGCCTGGAGGACGGGGGACGTGGCTTACGAGCAGTACTTC. Protein sequence: CAWRTGDVAYEQYF.

This sequence joins TRBV4-1 and TRBJ1-1; a weak D match, TRBD1 (5 bases). Germline CDR1 MGHRA, CDR2 YSYEKL. The V and J ends lost 1 base and 2 bases respectively, with 11 bases between them. CDR3 length: 15 amino acids. The chain's CDR3 is CASSQGIGDNTEAFF. CDR3 nucleotide sequence: TGCGCCAGCAGCCAAGGTATAGGGGATAACACTGAAGCTTTCTTT.

This clone was counted a single time. The V call is TRBV6-5, the J call TRBJ2-7, with 7 bases that match TRBD1. Trimming removed 6 bases from V and 1 base from J; junction bases left unmatched: 9. CDR1 and CDR2 from the germline V gene are MNHEY and SVGAGI. The CDR3 extends over 15 amino acids. CDR3 nucleotides: TGTGCCAGCAGGACCCACAGGGGCGATTCCTACGAGCAGTACTTC. Residues: CASRTHRGDSYEQYF.

The rearrangement links TRBV6-9 to TRBJ2-5, with D perhaps matching TRBD2 (5 bases). From germline, CDR1 is MNHGY and CDR2 SVAAGI. V was pared by 3 bases and J by 7 bases, with 12 bases between. The CDR3 is 13 residues long. The DNA of the CDR3 is TGTGCCAGCAGTTACGACGGGATAGGGACCCAGTACTTC. This encodes CASSYDGIGTQYF.

The rearrangement uses TRBV2 and TRBJ1-1; TRBD1 matches at 7 bases. Germline V CDR1 and CDR2: SNHLY, FYNNEI. The junction had 5 bases not matched to a gene; V was cut back by 6 bases and J by 4 bases. The CDR3 consists of 13 residues. CDR3 DNA: TGTGCCAGCAGAGAGGACAGGACCACTGAAGCTTTCTTT. This gives the protein CASREDRTTEAFF.

This chain links TRBV2 with TRBJ1-3; a weak D match, TRBD1 (6 bases). The CDR3 loop spans 15 amino acids. Per the germline V gene, CDR1 is SNHLY and CDR2 is FYNNEI. Trimming cost V 3 bases and J 0 bases, with 9 bases left between them. The CDR3 bases are TGTGCCAGCAGTGATCAGGGGCCCTCTGGAAACACCATATATTTT. Amino acids: CASSDQGPSGNTIYF.

This chain connects TRBV2 to TRBJ2-5; D is uncertain. Looked up from germline, CDR1 is SNHLY and CDR2 is FYNNEI. V lost 4 bases to trimming and J lost 4 bases, with 7 bases between them. This CDR3 has 12 residues. CDR3: CASSARLETQYF. The CDR3 region has the DNA TGTGCCAGCAGTGCTAGACTAGAGACCCAGTACTTC.

The chain combines TRBV27 with TRBJ1-2, with TRBD1 matching 12 bases. CDR3 size: 16 residues. The V segment lost 6 bases and the J segment 4 bases; nucleotides outside the gene matches: 9. Per germline, CDR1 MNHEY and CDR2 SMNVEV (reference sequence). CDR3 in amino acids: CASRGTGGGLRYGYTF. Written as DNA, the CDR3 is TGTGCCAGCAGGGGGACAGGGGGCGGCTTGCGCTATGGCTACACCTTC.

The chain has TRBV3-1 (or the pseudogene TRBV3-2) and TRBJ2-2, with 8 nucleotides matching TRBD1. This CDR3 contains 15 residues. V gave up 3 bases and J gave up 6 bases; unmatched junction bases: 6. The germline V gene encodes CDR1 LGHDT and CDR2 YNNKEL (reference sequence). The CDR3 spells CASSHPGQGSGELFF. The CDR3 region has the DNA TGTGCCAGCAGCCACCCCGGACAGGGTTCCGGGGAGCTGTTTTTT.

V and J are TRBV30 and TRBJ1-5; perhaps TRBD1 as D (6 bases). The V gene lost 0 bases and the J gene lost 1 base, with 16 bases spanning the gap. Germline values: CDR1 GTSNPN, CDR2 SVGIG (reference sequence). The CDR3 contains 17 residues. CDR3 residues: CAWSVPGHDASNQPQHF. The CDR3 bases are TGTGCCTGGAGTGTCCCGGGACACGACGCGAGCAATCAGCCCCAGCATTTT.

This chain joins TRBV9 and TRBJ2-3, with 7 positions matching TRBD1. The V gene's germline CDR1 is SGDLS and CDR2 YYNGEE. This CDR3 region has 15 residues. V lost 3 bases and J lost 0; bases outside the gene matches: 4. CDR3: CASSEGATSTDTQYF. The CDR3 DNA is TGTGCCAGCAGCGAGGGGGCCACTAGCACAGATACGCAGTATTTT. Looking up the rest from reference TRBV9 and TRBJ2-3 gives the full variable domain: DSGVTQTPKHLITATGQRVTLRCSPRSGDLSVYWYQQSLDQGLQFLIQYYNGEERAKGNILERFSAQQFPDLHSELNLSSLELGDSALYFCASSEGATSTDTQYFGPGTRLTVL.

This clone was detected only a few times. This rearrangement joins TRBV7-8 to TRBJ1-6; the D gene is possibly TRBD1 (6 bases). This CDR3 has 17 residues. Trimming took off 2 bases at V and 4 bases at J, with 15 bases between the two ends. Germline CDR1 and CDR2: SGHVS and FQNEAQ. CDR3 sequence: CASSLWGRGGYNSPLHF. DNA of the CDR3: TGTGCCAGCAGCTTATGGGGCAGGGGTGGTTATAATTCACCCCTCCACTTT.

CDR3 sequence reads: CASSQDRDRGHEQYF. CDR3 nucleotide sequence: TGTGCCAGCAGCCAAGACCGGGACAGGGGCCACGAGCAGTACTTC. The rearrangement joins TRBV3-1 (or the pseudogene TRBV3-2) to TRBJ2-7; 10 positions agree with TRBD1. The CDR3 has 15 residues. Germline lookup yields CDR1 LGHDT and CDR2 YNNKEL (reference sequence). V dropped 0 bases and J dropped 5; count of bases not matched to a gene: 4.